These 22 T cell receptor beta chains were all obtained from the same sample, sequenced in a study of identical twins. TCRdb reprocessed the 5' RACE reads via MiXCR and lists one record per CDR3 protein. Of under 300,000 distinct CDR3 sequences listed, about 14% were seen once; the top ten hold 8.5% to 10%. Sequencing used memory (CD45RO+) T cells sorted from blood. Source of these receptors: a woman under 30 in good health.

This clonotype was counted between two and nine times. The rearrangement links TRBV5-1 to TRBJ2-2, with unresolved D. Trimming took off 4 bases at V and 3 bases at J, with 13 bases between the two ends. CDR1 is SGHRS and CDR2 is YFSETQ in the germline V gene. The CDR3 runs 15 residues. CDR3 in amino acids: CASSPDPKDTGELFF. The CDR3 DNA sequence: TGCGCCAGCAGCCCGGACCCTAAGGACACCGGGGAGCTGTTTTTT. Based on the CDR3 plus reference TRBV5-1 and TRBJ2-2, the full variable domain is KAGVTQTPRYLIKTRGQQVTLSCSPISGHRSVSWYQQTPGQGLQFLFEYFSETQRNKGNFPGRFSGRQFSNSRSEMNVSTLELGDSALYLCASSPDPKDTGELFFGEGSRLTVL.

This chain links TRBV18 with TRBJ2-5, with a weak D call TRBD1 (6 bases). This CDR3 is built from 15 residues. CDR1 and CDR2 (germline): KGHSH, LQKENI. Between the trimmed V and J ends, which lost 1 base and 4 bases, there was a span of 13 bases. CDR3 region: CASSPLLDRRETQYF. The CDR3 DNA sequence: TGTGCCAGCTCACCACTCCTCGACAGGAGAGAGACCCAGTACTTC.

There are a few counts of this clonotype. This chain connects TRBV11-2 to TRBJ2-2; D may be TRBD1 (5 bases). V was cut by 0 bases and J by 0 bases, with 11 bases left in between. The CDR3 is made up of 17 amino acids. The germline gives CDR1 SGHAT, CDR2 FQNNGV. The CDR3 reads CASSLDPEGANTGELFF. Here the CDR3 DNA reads TGTGCCAGCAGCTTAGATCCTGAAGGGGCGAACACCGGGGAGCTGTTTTTT.

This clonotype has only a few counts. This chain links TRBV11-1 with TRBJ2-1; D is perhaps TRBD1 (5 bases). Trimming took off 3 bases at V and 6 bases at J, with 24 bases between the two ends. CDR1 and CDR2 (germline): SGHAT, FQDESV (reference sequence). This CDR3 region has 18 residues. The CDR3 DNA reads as TGTGCCAGCAGCTTCATTCTTGTAAGGGGTCGATGGACCAATGAGCAGTTCTTC. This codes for CASSFILVRGRWTNEQFF.

The CDR3 nucleotides read TGTGCCAGCGGGACAGCAAATTCACCCCTCCACTTT. It codes for CASGTANSPLHF. This rearrangement joins TRBV28 to TRBJ1-6; 7 bases align to TRBD1. Trimming at V came to 8 bases and at J to 7 bases, leaving 2 bases not matched to a gene. This CDR3 contains 12 residues. Germline CDR1 MDHEN, CDR2 SYDVKM.

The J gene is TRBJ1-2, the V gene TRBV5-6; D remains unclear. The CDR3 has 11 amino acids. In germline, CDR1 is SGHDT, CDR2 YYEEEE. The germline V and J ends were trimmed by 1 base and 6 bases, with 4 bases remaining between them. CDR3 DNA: TGTGCCAGCAGCTTGTTGGATGGCTACACCTTC. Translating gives CASSLLDGYTF.

The DNA for the CDR3 is TGTGCCAGCAGCCCTCCTTCGGGAGGGCAGTTCTTC. It encodes CASSPPSGGQFF. The V gene is TRBV3-1, the J gene TRBJ2-1; 7 nucleotides agree with TRBD2. With 4 bases clipped from V and 12 bases from J, the junction kept 6 bases outside the gene matches. In germline, CDR1 is LGHDT, CDR2 YNNKEL (reference sequence). The length of the CDR3 is 12 residues.

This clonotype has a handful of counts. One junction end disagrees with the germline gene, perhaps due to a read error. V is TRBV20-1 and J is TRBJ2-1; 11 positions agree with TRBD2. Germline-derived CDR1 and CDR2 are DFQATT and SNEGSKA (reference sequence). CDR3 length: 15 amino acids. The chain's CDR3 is CSARVLAGVYSEQFF. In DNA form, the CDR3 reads TGCAGTGCTAGAGTACTAGCGGGAGTGTACAGTGAGCAGTTCTTC.

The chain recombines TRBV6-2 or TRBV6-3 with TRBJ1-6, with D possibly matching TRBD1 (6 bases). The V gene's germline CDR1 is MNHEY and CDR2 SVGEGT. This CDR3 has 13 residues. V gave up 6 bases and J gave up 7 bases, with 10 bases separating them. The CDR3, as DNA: TGTGCCAGCAGCCCCGACAGGAATTCACCCCTCCACTTT. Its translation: CASSPDRNSPLHF.

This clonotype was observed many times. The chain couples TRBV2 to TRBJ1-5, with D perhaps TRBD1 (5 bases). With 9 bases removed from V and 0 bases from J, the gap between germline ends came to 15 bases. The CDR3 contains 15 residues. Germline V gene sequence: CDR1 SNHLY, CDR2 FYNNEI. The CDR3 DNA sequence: TGTGCCAGTCGGGGCTCCCAGCTTAGCAATCAGCCCCAGCATTTT. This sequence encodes CASRGSQLSNQPQHF.

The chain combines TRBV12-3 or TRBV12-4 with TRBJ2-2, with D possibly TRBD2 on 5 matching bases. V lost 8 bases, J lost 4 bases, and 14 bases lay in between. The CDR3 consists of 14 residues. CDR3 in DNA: TGTGCCAGCCTTTTACGGGGTGGCACCGGGGAGCTGTTTTTT. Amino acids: CASLLRGGTGELFF.

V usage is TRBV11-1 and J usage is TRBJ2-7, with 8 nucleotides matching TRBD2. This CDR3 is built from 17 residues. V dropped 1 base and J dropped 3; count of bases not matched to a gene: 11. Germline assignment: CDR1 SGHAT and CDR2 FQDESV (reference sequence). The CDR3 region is CASSLGGTTSGFYEQYF. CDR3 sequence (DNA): TGTGCCAGCAGCTTAGGGGGTACAACTAGCGGATTCTACGAGCAGTACTTC.

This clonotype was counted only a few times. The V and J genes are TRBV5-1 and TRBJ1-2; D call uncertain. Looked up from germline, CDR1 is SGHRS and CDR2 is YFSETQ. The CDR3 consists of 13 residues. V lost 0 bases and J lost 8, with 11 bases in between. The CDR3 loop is CASSLGGGEGYTF. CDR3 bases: TGCGCCAGCAGCTTGGGAGGAGGCGAAGGCTACACCTTC.

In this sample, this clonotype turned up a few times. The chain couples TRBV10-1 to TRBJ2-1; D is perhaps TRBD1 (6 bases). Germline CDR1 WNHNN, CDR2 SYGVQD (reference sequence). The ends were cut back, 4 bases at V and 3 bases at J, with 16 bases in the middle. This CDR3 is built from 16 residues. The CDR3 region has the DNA TGCGCCAGCAGTGTACAGACAGGATTCCACTACAATGAGCAGTTCTTC. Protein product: CASSVQTGFHYNEQFF.

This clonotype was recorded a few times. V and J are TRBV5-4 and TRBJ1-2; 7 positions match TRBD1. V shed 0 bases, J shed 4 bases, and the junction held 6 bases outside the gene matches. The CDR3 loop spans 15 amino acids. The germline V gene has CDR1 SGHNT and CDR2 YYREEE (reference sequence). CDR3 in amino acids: CASSLGGTALYGYTF. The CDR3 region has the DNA TGTGCCAGCAGCTTGGGGGGGACAGCCCTCTATGGCTACACCTTC.

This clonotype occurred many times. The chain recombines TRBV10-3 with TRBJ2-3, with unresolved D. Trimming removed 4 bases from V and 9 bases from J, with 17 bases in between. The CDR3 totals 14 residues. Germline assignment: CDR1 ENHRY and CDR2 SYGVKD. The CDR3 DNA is TGTGCCATCAGTGGGCAGGCCATGGCAGTAACGCAGTATTTT. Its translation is CAISGQAMAVTQYF.

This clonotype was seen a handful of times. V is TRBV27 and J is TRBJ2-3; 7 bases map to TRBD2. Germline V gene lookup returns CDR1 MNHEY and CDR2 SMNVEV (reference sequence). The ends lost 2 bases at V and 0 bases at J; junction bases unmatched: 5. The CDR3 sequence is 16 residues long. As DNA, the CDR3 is TGTGCCAGCAGTTTACTAGCGGACGGCAGCACAGATACGCAGTATTTT. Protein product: CASSLLADGSTDTQYF.

CDR3 sequence (DNA): TGCAGTGCTAGAGATGATCCAGCCGATGAGCAGTTCTTC. Translation gives CSARDDPADEQFF. V usage is TRBV20-1 and J usage is TRBJ2-1, with unresolved D. CDR3 size: 13 residues. V was trimmed by 0 bases and J by 8 bases, leaving 11 bases between them. Germline CDR1 and CDR2: DFQATT and SNEGSKA (reference sequence).

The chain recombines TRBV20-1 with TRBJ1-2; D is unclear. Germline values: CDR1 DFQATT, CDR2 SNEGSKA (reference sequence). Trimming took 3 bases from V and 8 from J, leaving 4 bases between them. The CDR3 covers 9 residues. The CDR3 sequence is CSASVGYTF. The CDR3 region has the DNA TGCAGTGCTAGCGTAGGCTACACCTTC.

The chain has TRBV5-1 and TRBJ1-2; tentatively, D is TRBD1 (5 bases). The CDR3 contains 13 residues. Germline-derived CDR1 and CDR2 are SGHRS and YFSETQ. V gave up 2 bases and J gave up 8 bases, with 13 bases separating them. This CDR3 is CASSFGGNGGYTF. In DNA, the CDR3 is TGCGCCAGCAGCTTTGGGGGGAATGGCGGCTACACCTTC.

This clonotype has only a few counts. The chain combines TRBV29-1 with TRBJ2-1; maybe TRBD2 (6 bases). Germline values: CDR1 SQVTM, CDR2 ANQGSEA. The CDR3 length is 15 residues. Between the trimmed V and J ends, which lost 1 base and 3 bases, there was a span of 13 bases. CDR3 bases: TGCAGCGTTGAAGTTCGGGGGAAGGTCTACAATGAGCAGTTCTTC. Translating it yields CSVEVRGKVYNEQFF.

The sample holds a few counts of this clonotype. CDR3 loop: CSALSPQRGGDNEQFF. The CDR3 DNA is TGCAGTGCTCTTAGCCCACAGCGGGGCGGCGACAATGAGCAGTTCTTC. The V and J genes are TRBV20-1 and TRBJ2-1; 7 bases are a match to TRBD2. Germline V gene sequence: CDR1 DFQATT, CDR2 SNEGSKA (reference sequence). V shed 5 bases, J shed 5 bases, and the junction held 15 bases outside the gene matches. The CDR3 spans 16 residues.